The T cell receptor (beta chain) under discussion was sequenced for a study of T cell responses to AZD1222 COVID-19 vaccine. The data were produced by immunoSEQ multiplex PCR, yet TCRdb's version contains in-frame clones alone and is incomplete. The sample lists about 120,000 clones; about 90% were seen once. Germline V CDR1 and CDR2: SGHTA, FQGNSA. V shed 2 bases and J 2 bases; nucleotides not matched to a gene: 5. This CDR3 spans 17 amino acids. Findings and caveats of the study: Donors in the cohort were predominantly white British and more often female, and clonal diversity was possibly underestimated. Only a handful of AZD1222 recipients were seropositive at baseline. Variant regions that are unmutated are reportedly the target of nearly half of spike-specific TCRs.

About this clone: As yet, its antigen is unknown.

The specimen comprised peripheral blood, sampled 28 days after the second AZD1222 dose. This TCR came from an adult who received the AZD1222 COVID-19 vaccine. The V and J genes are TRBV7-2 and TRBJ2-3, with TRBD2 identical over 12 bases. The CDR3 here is CASSLTSGGSYTDTQYF. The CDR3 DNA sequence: TGTGCCAGCAGCTTAACTAGCGGGGGGTCTTACACAGATACGCAGTATTTT.